This TCR beta chain originates from a study of PD-1 blockade in classical Hodgkin lymphoma. In the study overall: A 3 mg/kg intravenous dose of nivolumab was received by patients every 2 weeks.

About this clone itself: Its antigen remains unidentified.

Notes on the study in general: Complete responders possessed baseline diversity comparable to newly diagnosed patients. Exclusion was the outcome for patients who began nivolumab under 1 year after ASCT.

The repertoire was sequenced with immunoSEQ multiplex PCR; TCRdb's copy has only in-frame clones and lacks some. Of over 10,000 clones detected, 92% appear once; the ten largest clones hold approximately 20%. CDR3 size: 13 residues. V was clipped by 10 bases and J by 1 base, with 12 bases between them. The V gene's germline CDR1 is MNHEY and CDR2 SMNVEV (reference sequence). All the patients suffered relapse after autologous stem cell transplantation, and brentuximab vedotin exposure differed. The receptor's source is a human donor with classical Hodgkin lymphoma. Sequenced here: peripheral blood mononuclear cells (PBMCs), sampled at baseline. This chain connects TRBV27 to TRBJ2-3, with no clear D. The CDR3 loop reads CATASWGTDTQYF. The CDR3 region has the DNA TGTGCCACCGCAAGTTGGGGCACAGATACGCAGTATTTT.